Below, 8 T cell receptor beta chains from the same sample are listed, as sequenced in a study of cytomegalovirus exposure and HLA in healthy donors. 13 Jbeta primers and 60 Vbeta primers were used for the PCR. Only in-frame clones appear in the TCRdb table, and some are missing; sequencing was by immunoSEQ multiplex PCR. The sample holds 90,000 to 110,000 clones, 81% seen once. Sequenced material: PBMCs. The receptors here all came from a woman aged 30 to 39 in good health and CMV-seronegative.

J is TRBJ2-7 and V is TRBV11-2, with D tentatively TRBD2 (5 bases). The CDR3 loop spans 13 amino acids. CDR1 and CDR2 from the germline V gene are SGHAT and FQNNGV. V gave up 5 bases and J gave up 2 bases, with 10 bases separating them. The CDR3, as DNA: TGTGCCAGCAGCCCAGCGGTAACCTACGAGCAGTACTTC. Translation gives CASSPAVTYEQYF. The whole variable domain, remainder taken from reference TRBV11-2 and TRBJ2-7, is EAGVAQSPRYKIIEKRQSVAFWCNPISGHATLYWYQQILGQGPKLLIQFQNNGVVDDSQLPKDRFSAERLKGVDSTLKIQPAKLEDSAVYLCASSPAVTYEQYFGPGTRLTVT.

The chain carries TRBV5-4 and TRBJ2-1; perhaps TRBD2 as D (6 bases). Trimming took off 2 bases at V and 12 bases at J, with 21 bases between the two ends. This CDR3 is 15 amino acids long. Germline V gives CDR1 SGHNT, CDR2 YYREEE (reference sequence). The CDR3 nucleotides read TGTGCCAGCAGCTTTCCGGACTATGGGCGGTCAGGGCAGTTCTTC. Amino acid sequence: CASSFPDYGRSGQFF.

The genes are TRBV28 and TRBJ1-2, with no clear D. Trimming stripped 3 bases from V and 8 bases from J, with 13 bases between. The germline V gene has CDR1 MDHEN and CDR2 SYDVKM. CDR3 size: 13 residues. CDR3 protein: CASSLRRAKGYTF. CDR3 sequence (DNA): TGTGCCAGCAGTTTGAGGAGGGCGAAGGGCTACACCTTC.

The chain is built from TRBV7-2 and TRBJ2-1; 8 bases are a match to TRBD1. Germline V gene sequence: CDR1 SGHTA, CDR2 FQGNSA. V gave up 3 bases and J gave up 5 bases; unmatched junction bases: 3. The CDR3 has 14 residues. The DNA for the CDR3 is TGTGCCAGCAGCTTTCAGGGGGCCGACAATGAGCAGTTCTTC. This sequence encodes CASSFQGADNEQFF. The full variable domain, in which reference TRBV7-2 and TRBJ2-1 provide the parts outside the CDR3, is GAGVSQSPSNKVTEKGKDVELRCDPISGHTALYWYRQSLGQGLEFLIYFQGNSAPDKSGLPSDRFSAERTGGSVSTLTIQRTQQEDSAVYLCASSFQGADNEQFFGPGTRLTVL.

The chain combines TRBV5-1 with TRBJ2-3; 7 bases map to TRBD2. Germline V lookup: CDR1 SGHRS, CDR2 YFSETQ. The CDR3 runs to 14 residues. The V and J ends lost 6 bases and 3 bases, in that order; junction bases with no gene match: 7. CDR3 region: CASISGPATDTQYF. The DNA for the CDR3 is TGCGCCAGCATTAGCGGGCCGGCTACAGATACGCAGTATTTT.

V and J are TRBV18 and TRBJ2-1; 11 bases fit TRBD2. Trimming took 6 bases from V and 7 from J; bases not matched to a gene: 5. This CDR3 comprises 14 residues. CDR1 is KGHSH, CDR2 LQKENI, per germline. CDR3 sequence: CASSTSGRSNEQFF. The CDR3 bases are TGTGCCAGCTCCACTAGCGGGAGAAGTAATGAGCAGTTCTTC.

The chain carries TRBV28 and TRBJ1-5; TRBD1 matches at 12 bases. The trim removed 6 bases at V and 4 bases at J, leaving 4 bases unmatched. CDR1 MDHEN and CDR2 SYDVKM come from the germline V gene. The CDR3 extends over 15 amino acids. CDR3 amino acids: CASRGQGASNQPQHF. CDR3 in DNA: TGTGCCAGCAGGGGACAGGGGGCGAGTAATCAGCCCCAGCATTTT.

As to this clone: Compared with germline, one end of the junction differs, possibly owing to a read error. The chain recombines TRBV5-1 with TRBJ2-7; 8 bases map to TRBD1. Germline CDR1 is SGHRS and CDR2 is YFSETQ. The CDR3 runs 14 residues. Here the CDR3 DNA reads TGTGCCAGCAGCCAAGACAGGGGAAGAGGGGAGCAGTACTTC. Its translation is CASSQDRGRGEQYF.